One sample yielded the 8 T cell receptor beta chains listed below, sequenced in a study of T cell responses to AZD1222 COVID-19 vaccine (dated by TCRdb to the early 2020s). In the paper's terms, the time point label means: baseline before first vaccination. What this sample's treatment or condition label stands for: meningococcal conjugate vaccine given as trial control. Libraries were constructed by the immunoSEQ multiplex PCR assay. TCRdb limited this immuneACCESS table to in-frame rearrangements with V and J called. A share of clones is missing; checked studies link under half to unresolved V genes, and the rest is unexplained. The sample yields 80,000 to 100,000 clones; roughly 86% were counted once. The leading ten clones occupy less than 3.5% of the sample. The material was peripheral blood, obtained on day 0 of MenACWY control vaccination. Every receptor here comes from an adult in good health.

This chain connects TRBV4-2 to TRBJ2-1, with D possibly matching TRBD2 (7 bases). The CDR3 is 18 residues long. Germline-derived CDR1 and CDR2 are LGHNA and YNFKEQ. V lost 0 bases and J 4 bases, leaving 19 bases between the germline ends. This chain's CDR3 is CASSQDQGGAGAYNEQFF. The CDR3 DNA reads as TGTGCCAGCAGCCAAGATCAGGGCGGGGCGGGGGCTTACAATGAGCAGTTCTTC.

V gene TRBV6-5 combines with J gene TRBJ1-1, with D possibly being TRBD1 (6 bases). Trimming removed 0 bases at V and 5 bases at J, with 13 bases between. CDR3 length: 15 residues. Germline CDR1 MNHEY, CDR2 SVGAGI. CDR3 protein: CASSYSPRGRTEAFF. CDR3 coding DNA: TGTGCCAGCAGTTACTCTCCCAGGGGCCGGACTGAAGCTTTCTTT.

This rearrangement joins TRBV4-2 to TRBJ1-3; D unclear. Trimming removed 0 bases at V and 1 base at J, with 13 bases between. The CDR3 sequence is 17 residues long. The germline V gene has CDR1 LGHNA and CDR2 YNFKEQ. DNA of the CDR3: TGTGCCAGCAGCCAAGAAGAGGCAAGTGTGTCTGGAAACACCATATATTTT. Translation gives CASSQEEASVSGNTIYF.

The chain combines TRBV7-3 with TRBJ2-6; weak D call: TRBD1 (6 bases). Germline V CDR1 and CDR2: SGHTA, FQGTGA. The CDR3 is made up of 15 amino acids. V was clipped by 5 bases and J by 2 bases, with 10 bases between them. The CDR3 protein is CASSTTGTGANVLTF. The CDR3 DNA reads TGTGCCAGCAGCACAACAGGGACTGGGGCCAACGTCCTGACTTTC. Combining the CDR3 with reference TRBV7-3 and TRBJ2-6 gives the whole variable domain GAGVSQTPSNKVTEKGKYVELRCDPISGHTALYWYRQSLGQGPEFLIYFQGTGAADDSGLPNDRFFAVRPEGSVSTLKIQRTERGDSAVYLCASSTTGTGANVLTFGAGSRLTVL.

J is TRBJ1-4 and V is TRBV5-4; 9 positions agree with TRBD1. The V gene end was trimmed by 4 bases and the J gene end by 8 bases; junction bases not matched to a gene: 6. Per germline, CDR1 SGHNT and CDR2 YYREEE (reference sequence). There are 14 residues in the CDR3. CDR3 protein: CASSLGQGGEKLFF. CDR3 nucleotides: TGTGCCAGCAGCCTGGGACAGGGAGGGGAAAAACTGTTTTTT.

DNA for the CDR3: TGTGCCAGCGGTTGGTTCATTGAGCAGTTCTTC. This encodes CASGWFIEQFF. The V and J genes are TRBV6-2 or TRBV6-3 and TRBJ2-1, with D unclear. V lost 8 bases and J 9 bases, leaving 11 bases between the germline ends. Germline-derived CDR1 and CDR2 are MNHEY and SVGEGT. This CDR3 is built from 11 residues.

This chain connects TRBV6-4 to TRBJ1-1; 7 bases agree with TRBD1. J lost 1 base, V lost 8 bases, and 10 bases had no gene match. CDR1 MRHNA and CDR2 SNTAGT come from the germline V gene. This CDR3 comprises 15 residues. The CDR3 loop is CASGLQGPENTEAFF. The CDR3 nucleotides are TGTGCCAGCGGATTACAGGGGCCCGAGAACACTGAAGCTTTCTTT.

The chain uses TRBV11-2 and TRBJ2-7; TRBD1 matches at 10 bases. V was pared by 2 bases and J by 7 bases, with 5 bases of the junction left unmatched. The CDR3 loop spans 14 amino acids. Germline V gene lookup returns CDR1 SGHAT and CDR2 FQNNGV. CDR3 bases: TGTGCCAGCAGCTTAATTACGGGACAGGGGGAGCAGTACTTC. Translated, it gives CASSLITGQGEQYF.